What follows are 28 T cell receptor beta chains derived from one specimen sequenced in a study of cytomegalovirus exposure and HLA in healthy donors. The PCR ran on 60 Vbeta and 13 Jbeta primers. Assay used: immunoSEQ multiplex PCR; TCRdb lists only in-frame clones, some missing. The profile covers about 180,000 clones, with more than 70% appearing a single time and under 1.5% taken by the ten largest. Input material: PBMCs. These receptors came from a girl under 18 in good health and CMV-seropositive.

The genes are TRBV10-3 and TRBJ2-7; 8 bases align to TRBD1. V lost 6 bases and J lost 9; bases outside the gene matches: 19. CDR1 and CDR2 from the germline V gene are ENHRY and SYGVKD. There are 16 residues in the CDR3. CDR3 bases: TGTGCCATCAGGGCTGAAGCCGGGACAGGTCTTTTTAGGCAGTACTTC. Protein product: CAIRAEAGTGLFRQYF.

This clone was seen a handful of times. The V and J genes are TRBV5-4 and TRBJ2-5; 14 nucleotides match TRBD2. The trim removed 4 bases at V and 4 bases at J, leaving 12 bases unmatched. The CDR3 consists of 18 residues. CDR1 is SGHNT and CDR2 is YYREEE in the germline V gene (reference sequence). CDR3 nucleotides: TGTGCCAGCAGCATGGGACTAGCGGGAGCCCGAGGTCGAGAGACCCAGTACTTC. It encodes CASSMGLAGARGRETQYF.

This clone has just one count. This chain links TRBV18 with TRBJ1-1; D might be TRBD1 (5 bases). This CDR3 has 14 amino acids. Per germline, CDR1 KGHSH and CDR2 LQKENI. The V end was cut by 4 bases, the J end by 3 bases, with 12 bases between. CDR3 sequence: CASSRTGGDTEAFF. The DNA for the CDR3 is TGTGCCAGCTCACGGACGGGGGGGGACACTGAAGCTTTCTTT.

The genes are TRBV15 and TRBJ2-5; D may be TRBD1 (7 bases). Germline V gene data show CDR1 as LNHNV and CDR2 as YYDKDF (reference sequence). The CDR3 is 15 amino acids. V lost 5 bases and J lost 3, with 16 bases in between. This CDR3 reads CATSRQGRGEETQYF. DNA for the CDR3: TGTGCCACCAGCCGACAGGGTAGGGGGGAAGAGACCCAGTACTTC.

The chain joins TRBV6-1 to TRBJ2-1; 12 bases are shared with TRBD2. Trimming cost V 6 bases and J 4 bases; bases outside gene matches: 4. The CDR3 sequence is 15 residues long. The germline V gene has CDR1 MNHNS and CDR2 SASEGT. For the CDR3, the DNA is TGTGCCAGCAGCCGGACTAGCGGGGATTACAATGAGCAGTTCTTC. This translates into CASSRTSGDYNEQFF.

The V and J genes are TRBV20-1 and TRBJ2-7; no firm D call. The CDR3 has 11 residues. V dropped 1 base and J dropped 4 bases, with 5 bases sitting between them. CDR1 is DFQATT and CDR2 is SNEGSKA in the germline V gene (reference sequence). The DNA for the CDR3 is TGCAGTGCTAGAGCCCAATACGAGCAGTACTTC. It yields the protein CSARAQYEQYF.

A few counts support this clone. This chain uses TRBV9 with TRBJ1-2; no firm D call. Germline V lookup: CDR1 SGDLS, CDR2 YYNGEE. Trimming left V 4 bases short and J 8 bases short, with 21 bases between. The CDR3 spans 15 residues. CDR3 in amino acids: CASSISATWGEGYTF. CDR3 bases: TGTGCCAGCAGCATCTCCGCCACGTGGGGAGAGGGCTACACCTTC.

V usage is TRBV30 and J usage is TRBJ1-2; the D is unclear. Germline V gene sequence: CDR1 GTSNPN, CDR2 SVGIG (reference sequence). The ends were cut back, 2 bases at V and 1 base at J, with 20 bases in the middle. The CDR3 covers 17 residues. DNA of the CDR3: TGTGCCTGGAGTACTTGGCAGGCCGGACTCTATAACTATGGCTACACCTTC. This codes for CAWSTWQAGLYNYGYTF. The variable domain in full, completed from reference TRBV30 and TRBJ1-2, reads SQTIHQWPATLVQPVGSPLSLECTVEGTSNPNLYWYRQAAGRGLQLLFYSVGIGQISSEVPQNLSASRPQDRQFILSSKKLLLSDSGFYLCAWSTWQAGLYNYGYTFGSGTRLTVV.

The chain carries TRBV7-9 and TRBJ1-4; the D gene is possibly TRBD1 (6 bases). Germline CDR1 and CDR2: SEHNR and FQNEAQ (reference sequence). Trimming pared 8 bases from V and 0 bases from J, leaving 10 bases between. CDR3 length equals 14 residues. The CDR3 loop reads CASGKGATNEKLFF. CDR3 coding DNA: TGTGCCAGCGGAAAGGGGGCAACTAATGAAAAACTGTTTTTT.

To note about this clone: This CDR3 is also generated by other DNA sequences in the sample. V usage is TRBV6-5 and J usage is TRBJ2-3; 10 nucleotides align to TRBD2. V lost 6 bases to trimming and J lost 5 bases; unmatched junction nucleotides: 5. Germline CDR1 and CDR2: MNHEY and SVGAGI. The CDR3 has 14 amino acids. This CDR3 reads CASSFRLAGDTQYF. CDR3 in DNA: TGTGCCAGCAGCTTTAGACTAGCGGGAGATACGCAGTATTTT.

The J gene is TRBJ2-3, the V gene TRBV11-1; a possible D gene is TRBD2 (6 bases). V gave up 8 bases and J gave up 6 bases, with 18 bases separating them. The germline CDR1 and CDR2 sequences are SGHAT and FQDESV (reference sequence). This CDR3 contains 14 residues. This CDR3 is CASESGVDGDTQYF. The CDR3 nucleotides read TGTGCCAGCGAGTCGGGAGTCGACGGGGATACGCAGTATTTT.

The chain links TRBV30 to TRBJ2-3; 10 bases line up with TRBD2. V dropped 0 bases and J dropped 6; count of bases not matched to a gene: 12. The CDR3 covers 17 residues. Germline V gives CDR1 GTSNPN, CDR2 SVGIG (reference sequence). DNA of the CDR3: TGTGCCTGGAGTGTAGGAGCGCTAGCGGGAGAGTGGGATACGCAGTATTTT. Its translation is CAWSVGALAGEWDTQYF.

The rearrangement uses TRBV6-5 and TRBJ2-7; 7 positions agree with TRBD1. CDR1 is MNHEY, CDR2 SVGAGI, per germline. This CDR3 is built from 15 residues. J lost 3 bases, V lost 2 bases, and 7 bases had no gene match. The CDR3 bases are TGTGCCAGCAGTTACACAGGGGACAGAGACTACGAGCAGTACTTC. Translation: CASSYTGDRDYEQYF.

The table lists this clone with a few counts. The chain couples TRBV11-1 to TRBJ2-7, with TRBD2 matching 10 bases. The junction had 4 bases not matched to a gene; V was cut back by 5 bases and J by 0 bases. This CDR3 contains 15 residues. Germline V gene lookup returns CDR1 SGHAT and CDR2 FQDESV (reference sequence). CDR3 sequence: CASSQLAGSSYEQYF. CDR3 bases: TGTGCCAGCAGCCAACTAGCGGGAAGCTCCTACGAGCAGTACTTC.

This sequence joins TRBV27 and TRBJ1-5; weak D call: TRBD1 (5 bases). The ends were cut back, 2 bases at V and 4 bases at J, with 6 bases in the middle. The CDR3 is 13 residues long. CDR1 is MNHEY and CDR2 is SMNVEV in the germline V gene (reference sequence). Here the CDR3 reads CASSLGANQPQHF. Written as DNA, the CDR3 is TGTGCCAGCAGTTTAGGGGCAAATCAGCCCCAGCATTTT.

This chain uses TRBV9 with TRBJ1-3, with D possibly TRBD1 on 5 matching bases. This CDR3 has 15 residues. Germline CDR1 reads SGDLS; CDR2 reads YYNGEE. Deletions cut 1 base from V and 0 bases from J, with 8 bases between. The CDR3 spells CASSVTGLSGNTIYF. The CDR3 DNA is TGTGCCAGCAGCGTAACAGGCCTCTCTGGAAACACCATATATTTT.

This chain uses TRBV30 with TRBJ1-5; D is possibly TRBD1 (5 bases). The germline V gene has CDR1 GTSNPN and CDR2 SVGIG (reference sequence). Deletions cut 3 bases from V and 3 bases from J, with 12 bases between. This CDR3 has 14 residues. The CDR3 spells CAWSADSNNQPQHF. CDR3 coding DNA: TGTGCCTGGAGCGCCGACAGCAACAATCAGCCCCAGCATTTT.

In DNA, the CDR3 is TGCAGCGTTGAAGAGGGACATGAAGCTTTCTTT. This translates into CSVEEGHEAFF. The V and J genes are TRBV29-1 and TRBJ1-1; D perhaps matches TRBD1 (6 bases). V lost 0 bases and J lost 7, with 6 bases in between. Per germline, CDR1 SQVTM and CDR2 ANQGSEA. CDR3 size: 11 residues.

The CDR3 sequence is CASSFAGGTIYF. The DNA of the CDR3 is TGTGCCAGCAGCTTCGCGGGGGGCACCATATATTTT. V is TRBV5-5 and J is TRBJ1-3; tentatively, D is TRBD1 (5 bases). In germline, CDR1 is SGHKS, CDR2 YYEKEE (reference sequence). Trimming pared 2 bases from V and 9 bases from J, leaving 9 bases between. CDR3 length: 12 amino acids.

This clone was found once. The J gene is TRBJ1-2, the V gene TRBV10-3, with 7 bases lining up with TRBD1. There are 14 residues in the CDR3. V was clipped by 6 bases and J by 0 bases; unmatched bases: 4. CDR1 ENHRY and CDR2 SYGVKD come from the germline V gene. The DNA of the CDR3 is TGTGCCATCAGGGGGGACAGCCCTAACTATGGCTACACCTTC. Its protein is CAIRGDSPNYGYTF.

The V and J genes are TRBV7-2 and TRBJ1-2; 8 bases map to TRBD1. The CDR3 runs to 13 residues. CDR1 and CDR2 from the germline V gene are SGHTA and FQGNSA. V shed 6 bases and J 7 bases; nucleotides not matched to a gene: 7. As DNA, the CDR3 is TGTGCCAGCAGGGACAGACAGGGGTTTGGCTACACCTTC. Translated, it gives CASRDRQGFGYTF.

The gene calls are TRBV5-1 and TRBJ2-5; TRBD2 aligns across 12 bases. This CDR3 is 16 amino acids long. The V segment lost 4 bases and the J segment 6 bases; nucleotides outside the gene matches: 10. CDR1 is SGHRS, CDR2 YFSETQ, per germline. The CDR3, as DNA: TGCGCCAGCAGCCAGACTAGCGGGAGTATATCGAAGACCCAGTACTTC. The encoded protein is CASSQTSGSISKTQYF. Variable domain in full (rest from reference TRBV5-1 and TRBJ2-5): KAGVTQTPRYLIKTRGQQVTLSCSPISGHRSVSWYQQTPGQGLQFLFEYFSETQRNKGNFPGRFSGRQFSNSRSEMNVSTLELGDSALYLCASSQTSGSISKTQYFGPGTRLLVL.

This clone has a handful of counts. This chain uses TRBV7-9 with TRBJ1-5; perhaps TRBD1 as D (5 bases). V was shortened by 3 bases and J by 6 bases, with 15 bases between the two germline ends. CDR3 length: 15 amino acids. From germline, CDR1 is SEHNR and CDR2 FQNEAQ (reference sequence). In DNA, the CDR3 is TGTGCCAGCAGCTTGTCAGGGTCCAGGACTCAGCCCCAGCATTTT. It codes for CASSLSGSRTQPQHF.

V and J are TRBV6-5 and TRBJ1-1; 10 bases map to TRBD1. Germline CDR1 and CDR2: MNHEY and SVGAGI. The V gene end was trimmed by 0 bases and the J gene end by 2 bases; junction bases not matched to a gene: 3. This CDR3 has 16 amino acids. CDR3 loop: CASSYSTGGLNTEAFF. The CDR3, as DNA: TGTGCCAGCAGTTACTCGACAGGGGGCCTCAACACTGAAGCTTTCTTT.

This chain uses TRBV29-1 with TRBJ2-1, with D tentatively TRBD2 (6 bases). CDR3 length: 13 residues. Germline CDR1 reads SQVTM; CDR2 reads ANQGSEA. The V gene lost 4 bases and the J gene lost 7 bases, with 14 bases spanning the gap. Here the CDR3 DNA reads TGCAGCGTTGCGGCTAGCGTGAGGAATGAGCAGTTCTTC. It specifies CSVAASVRNEQFF.

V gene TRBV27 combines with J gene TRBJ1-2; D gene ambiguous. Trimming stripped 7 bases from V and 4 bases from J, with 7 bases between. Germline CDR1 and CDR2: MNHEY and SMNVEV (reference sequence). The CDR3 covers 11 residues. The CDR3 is CASNGGYGYTF. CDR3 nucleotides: TGTGCCAGCAATGGCGGCTATGGCTACACCTTC.

The CDR3 DNA sequence: TGTGCCAGCAGCACCAGGGGTACCGTCTACGAGCAGTACTTC. Translated, it gives CASSTRGTVYEQYF. The chain recombines TRBV7-2 with TRBJ2-5; a possible D gene is TRBD1 (6 bases). Matching the DNA end better, TRBJ2-7 makes the J call doubtful. Germline V gene data show CDR1 as SGHTA and CDR2 as FQGNSA. There are 14 residues in the CDR3.

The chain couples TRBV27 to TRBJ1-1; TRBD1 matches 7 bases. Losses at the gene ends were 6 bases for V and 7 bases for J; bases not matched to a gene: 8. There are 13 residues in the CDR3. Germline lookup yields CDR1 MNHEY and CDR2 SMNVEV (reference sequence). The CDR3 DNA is TGTGCCAGCAGCCCAAAGACAGGGTTTGAAGCTTTCTTT. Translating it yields CASSPKTGFEAFF.